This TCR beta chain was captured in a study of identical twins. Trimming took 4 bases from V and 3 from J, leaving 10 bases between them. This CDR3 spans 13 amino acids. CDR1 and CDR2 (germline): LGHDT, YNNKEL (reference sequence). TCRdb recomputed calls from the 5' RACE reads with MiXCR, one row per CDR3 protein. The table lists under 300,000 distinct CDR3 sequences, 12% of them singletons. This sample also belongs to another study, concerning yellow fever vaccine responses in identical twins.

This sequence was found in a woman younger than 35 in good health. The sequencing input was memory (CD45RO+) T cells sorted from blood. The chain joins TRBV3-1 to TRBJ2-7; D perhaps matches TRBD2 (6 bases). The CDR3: CASSRGILYEQYF. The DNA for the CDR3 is TGTGCCAGCAGCCGCGGGATTCTCTACGAGCAGTACTTC.